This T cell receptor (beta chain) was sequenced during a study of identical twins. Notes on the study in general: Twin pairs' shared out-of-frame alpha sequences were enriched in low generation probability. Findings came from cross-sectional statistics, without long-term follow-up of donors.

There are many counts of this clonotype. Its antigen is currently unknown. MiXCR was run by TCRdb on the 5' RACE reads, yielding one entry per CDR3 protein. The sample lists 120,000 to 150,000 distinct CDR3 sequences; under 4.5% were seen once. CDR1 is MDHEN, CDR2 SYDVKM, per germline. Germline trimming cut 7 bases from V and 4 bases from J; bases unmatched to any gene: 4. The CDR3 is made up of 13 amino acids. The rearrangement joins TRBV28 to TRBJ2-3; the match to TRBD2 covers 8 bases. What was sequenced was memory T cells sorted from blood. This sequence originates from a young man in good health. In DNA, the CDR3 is TGTGCCAGCAATCCCGGGGGGGCAGATACGCAGTATTTT. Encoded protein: CASNPGGADTQYF.